This TCR beta chain is from a study of cytomegalovirus exposure and HLA in healthy donors. Findings and caveats of the study: Cytomegalovirus status was reportedly diagnosed by the classifier with high sensitivity and specificity. Association with HLA alleles at 0.05 false discovery rate was found for 17,000 or so TCR beta sequences in a later analysis.

Remarks on this clone: The antigen is not known.

PCR involved 60 Vbeta and 13 Jbeta primers. Profiling relied on immunoSEQ multiplex PCR, and the TCRdb table lists in-frame clones only, not all of them. The sample shows about 210,000 clones, just under 80% of them seen only once. This CDR3 is built from 15 residues. Germline CDR1 and CDR2: LGHNT and FRNRAP. With 1 base removed from V and 6 bases from J, the gap between germline ends came to 16 bases. Healthy bone marrow donors made up the donor group. Sample: PBMCs. This TCR was recovered from a boy aged 5 to 17 in good health and CMV-seronegative. The chain links TRBV12-5 to TRBJ2-7; D is perhaps TRBD1 (6 bases). In nucleotides, the CDR3 is TGTGCTAGTGGTTTGGGGGATTTACAGGGAAGCGAGCAGTACTTC. This codes for CASGLGDLQGSEQYF.